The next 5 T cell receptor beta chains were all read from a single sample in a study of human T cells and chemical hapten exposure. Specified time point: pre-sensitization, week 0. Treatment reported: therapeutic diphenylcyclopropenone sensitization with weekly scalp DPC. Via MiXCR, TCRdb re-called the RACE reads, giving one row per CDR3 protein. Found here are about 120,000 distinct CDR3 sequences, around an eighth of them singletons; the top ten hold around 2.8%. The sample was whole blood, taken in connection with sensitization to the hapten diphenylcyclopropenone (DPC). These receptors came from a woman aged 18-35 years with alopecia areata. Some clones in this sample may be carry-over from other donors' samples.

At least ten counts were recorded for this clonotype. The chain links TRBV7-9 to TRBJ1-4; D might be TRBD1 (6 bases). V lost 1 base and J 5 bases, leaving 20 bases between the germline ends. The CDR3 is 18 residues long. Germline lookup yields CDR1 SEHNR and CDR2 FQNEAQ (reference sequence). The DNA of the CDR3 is TGTGCCAGCAGCTTAGACTGGACAGAACCGAGTAGAAATGAAAAACTGTTTTTT. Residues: CASSLDWTEPSRNEKLFF.

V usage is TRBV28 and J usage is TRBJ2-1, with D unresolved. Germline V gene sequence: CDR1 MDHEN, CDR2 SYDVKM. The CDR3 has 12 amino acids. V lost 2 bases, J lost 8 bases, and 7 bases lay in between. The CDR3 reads CASSLSRDEQFF. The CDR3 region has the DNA TGTGCCAGCAGTTTAAGCAGAGATGAGCAGTTCTTC. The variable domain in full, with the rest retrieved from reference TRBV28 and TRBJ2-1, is DVKVTQSSRYLVKRTGEKVFLECVQDMDHENMFWYRQDPGLGLRLIYFSYDVKMKEKGDIPEGYSVSREKKERFSLILESASTNQTSMYLCASSLSRDEQFFGPGTRLTVL.

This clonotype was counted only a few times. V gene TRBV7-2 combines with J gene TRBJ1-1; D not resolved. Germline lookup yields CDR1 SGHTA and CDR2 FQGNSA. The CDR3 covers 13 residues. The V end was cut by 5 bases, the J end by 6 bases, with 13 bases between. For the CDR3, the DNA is TGTGCCAGCAGCCCCAGGCCCGAGCCTGAAGCTTTCTTT. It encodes CASSPRPEPEAFF.

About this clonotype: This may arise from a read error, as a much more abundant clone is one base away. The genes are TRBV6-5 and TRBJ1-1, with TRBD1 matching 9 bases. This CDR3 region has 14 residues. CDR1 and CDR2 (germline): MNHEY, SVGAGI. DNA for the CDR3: TGTGCCAGCAGATTACAGGGGGCGAACACTGAAGTTTTCTTT. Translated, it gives CASRLQGANTEVFF.

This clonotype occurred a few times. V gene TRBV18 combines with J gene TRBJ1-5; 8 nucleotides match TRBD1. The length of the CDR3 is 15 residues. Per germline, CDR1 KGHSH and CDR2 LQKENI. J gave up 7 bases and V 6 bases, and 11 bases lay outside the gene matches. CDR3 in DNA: TGTGCCAGCTCCCCGGTGCAGGGGGCCGGACAGCCCCAGCATTTT. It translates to CASSPVQGAGQPQHF.